This T cell receptor beta chain was captured by sequencing in a study of blood T cell repertoires in COVID-19. About the research overall: The samples span acute and convalescent COVID-19 from the United States, Italy and Spain. T cells, B-cell-depleted T cells, or PBMCs supplied cDNA or gDNA.

This clone was picked up a small number of times. The CDR3 loop spans 15 amino acids. V was cut by 3 bases and J by 0 bases, with 11 bases left in between. CDR1 and CDR2 (germline): LNHDA, SQIVND (reference sequence). Original processing notes: Counts of nucleated cells, estimated from reference gene primer amplification, were obtained. The data were produced by immunoSEQ multiplex PCR, yet TCRdb's version contains in-frame clones alone and is incomplete. From that table come the V and J calls and clone size; the DNA was used to work out D and trimming. The table lists 200,000 to 300,000 clones, approximately 86% of them singletons, with just under 2% in the top ten.

Material for sequencing was peripheral blood. The TCR sequence derives from a man aged 25 to 40 with active or convalescent COVID-19. V usage is TRBV19 and J usage is TRBJ1-1, with a weak D call TRBD1 (5 bases). The CDR3 protein is CASSMSGLMNTEAFF. CDR3 in DNA: TGTGCCAGTAGTATGTCGGGACTTATGAACACTGAAGCTTTCTTT.